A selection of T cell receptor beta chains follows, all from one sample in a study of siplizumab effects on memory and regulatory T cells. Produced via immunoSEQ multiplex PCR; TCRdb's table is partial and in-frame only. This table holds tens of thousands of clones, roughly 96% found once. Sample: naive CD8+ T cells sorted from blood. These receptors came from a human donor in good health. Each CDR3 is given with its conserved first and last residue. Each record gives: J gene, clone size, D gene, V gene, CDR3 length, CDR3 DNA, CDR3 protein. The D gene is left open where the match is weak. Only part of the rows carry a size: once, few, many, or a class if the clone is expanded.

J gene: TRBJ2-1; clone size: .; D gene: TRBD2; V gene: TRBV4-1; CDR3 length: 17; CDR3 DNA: TGCGCCAGCAGCCAAGTTCTCGGACTAGCGGGGATCAATGAGCAGTTCTTC; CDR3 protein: CASSQVLGLAGINEQFF
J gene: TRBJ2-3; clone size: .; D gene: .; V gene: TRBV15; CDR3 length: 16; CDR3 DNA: TGTGCCACCAGCAGGAGCCCGTCAGGAGGAACAGATACGCAGTATTTT; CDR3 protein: CATSRSPSGGTDTQYF
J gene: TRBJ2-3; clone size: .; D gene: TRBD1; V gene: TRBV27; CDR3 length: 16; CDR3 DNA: TGTGCCAGCAGTCCTATGGGACAGGGGGGTACAGATACGCAGTATTTT; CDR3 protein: CASSPMGQGGTDTQYF
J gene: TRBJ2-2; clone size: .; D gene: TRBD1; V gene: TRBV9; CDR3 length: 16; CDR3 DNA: TGTGCCAGCAGCATCTCCGGGACAGAGAACACCGGGGAGCTGTTTTTT; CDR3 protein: CASSISGTENTGELFF
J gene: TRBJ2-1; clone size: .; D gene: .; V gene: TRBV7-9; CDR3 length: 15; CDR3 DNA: TGTGCCAGCATTCTGACCGGGGGAGCGACCAATGAGCAGTTCTTC; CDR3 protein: CASILTGGATNEQFF
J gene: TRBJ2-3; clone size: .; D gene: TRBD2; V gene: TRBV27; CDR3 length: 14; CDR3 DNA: TGTGCCAGCAGCATAGCGGGGGAGGCAGATACGCAGTATTTT; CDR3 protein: CASSIAGEADTQYF
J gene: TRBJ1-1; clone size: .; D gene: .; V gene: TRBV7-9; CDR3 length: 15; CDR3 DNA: TGTGCCAGCAGCGGCACCCTGAGTAGGGACCCTGAAGCTTTCTTT; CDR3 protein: CASSGTLSRDPEAFF
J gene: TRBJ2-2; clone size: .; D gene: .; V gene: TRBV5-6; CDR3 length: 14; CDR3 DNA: TGTGCCAGCAGCTTGGCCGAGGGCGCCGGGGAGCTGTTTTTT; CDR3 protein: CASSLAEGAGELFF
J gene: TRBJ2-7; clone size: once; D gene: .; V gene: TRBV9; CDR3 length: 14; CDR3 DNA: TGTGCCAGCAGCGTAGGGGGGACGAACTACGAGCAGTACTTC; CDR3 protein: CASSVGGTNYEQYF
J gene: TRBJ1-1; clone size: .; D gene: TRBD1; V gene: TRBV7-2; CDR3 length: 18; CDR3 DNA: TGTGCCAGCAGATCCTTTGACATCCGGGACAGGGTGGTAGATGAAGCTTTCTTT; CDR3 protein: CASRSFDIRDRVVDEAFF
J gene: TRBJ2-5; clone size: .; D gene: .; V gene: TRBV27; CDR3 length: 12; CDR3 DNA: TGTGCCAGCAGCCCGGACGGGGAGACCCAGTACTTC; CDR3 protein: CASSPDGETQYF
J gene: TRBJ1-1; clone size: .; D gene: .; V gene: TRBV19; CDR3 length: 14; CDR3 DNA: TGTGCCAGTACCCCAGGCAGTATCTCAACTGAAGCTTTCTTT; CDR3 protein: CASTPGSISTEAFF
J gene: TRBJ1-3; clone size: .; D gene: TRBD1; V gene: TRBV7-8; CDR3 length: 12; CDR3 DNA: TGTGCCAGCAGCCTGCAGGGGGACACCATATATTTT; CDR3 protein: CASSLQGDTIYF
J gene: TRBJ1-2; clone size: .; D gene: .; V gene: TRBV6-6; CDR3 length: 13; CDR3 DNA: TGTGCCAGCACCAACGGGGGGAATTATGGCTACACCTTC; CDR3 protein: CASTNGGNYGYTF
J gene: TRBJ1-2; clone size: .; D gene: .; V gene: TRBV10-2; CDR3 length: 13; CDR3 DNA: TGCGCCAGCAGTGAGGGGGGGGTCTATGGCTACACCTTC; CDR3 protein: CASSEGGVYGYTF
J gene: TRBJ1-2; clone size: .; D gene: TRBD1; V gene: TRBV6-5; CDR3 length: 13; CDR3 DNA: TGTGCCAGCAGAGGGGACAGGGGCTATGGCTACACCTTC; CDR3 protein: CASRGDRGYGYTF
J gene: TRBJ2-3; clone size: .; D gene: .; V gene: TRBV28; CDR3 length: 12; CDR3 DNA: TGTGCCAGTGCGACTGACACAGATACGCAGTATTTT; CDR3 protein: CASATDTDTQYF
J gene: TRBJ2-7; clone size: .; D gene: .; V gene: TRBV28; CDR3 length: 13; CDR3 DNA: TGTGCCAGCAGTTTTGGAGGGCCGGGCGAGCAGTACTTC; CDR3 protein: CASSFGGPGEQYF
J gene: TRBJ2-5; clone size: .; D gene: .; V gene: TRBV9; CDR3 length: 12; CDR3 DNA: TGTGCCAGCAGCCCAGGGGAAGAGACCCAGTACTTC; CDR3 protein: CASSPGEETQYF
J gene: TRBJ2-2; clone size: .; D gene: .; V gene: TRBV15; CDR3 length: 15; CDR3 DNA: TGTGCCACCAGCAGAGATCGGGCAGCCACCGGGGAGCTGTTTTTT; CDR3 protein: CATSRDRAATGELFF
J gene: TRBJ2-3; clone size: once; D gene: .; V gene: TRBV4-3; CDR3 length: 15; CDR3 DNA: TGCGCCAGCAGCCAAGGTGGGGGACCGCCAGATACGCAGTATTTT; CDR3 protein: CASSQGGGPPDTQYF
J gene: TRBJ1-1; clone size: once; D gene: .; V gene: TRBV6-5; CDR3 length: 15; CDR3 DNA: TGTGCCACCCTCATCTCTGGGGCGCCGAACACTGAAGCTTTCTTT; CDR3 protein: CATLISGAPNTEAFF
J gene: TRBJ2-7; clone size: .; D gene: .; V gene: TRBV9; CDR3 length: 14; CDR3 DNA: TGTGCCAGCAGCGCACCGACAAGTGACTACGAGCAGTACTTC; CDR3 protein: CASSAPTSDYEQYF
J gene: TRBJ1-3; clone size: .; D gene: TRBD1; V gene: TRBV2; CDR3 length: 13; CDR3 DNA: TGTGCCAGCAGTGAGTCGACAGGGGGCACCATATATTTT; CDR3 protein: CASSESTGGTIYF
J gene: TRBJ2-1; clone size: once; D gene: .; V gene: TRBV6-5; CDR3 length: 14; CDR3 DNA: TGTGCCAGCAGTTACAGTGTTGGGCACAATGAGCAGTTCTTC; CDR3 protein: CASSYSVGHNEQFF
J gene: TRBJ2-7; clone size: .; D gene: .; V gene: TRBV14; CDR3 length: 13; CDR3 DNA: TGTGCCAGCAGCCAAGATCCGGACTACGAGCAGTACTTC; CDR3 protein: CASSQDPDYEQYF
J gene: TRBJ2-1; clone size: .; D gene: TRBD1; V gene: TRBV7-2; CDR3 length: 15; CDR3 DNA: TGTGCCAGCAGCTTAACTTTGTCAGGGGGCGATGAGCAGTTCTTC; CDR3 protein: CASSLTLSGGDEQFF
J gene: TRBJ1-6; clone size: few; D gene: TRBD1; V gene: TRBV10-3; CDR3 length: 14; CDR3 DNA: TGTGCCATCAGTGAATCAGGGGGCAATTCACCCCTCCACTTT; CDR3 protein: CAISESGGNSPLHF
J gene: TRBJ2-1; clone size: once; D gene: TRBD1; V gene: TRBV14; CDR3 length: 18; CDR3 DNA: TGTGCCAGCAGCCACCTCGGACAGGGGGCCCTTTTAGTCAATGAGCAGTTCTTC; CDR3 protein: CASSHLGQGALLVNEQFF
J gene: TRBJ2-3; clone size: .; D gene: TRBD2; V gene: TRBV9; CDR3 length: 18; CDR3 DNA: TGTGCCAGCAGCGTATCGACTAGCGGGGGGGAAAGGGGAGATACGCAGTATTTT; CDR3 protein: CASSVSTSGGERGDTQYF
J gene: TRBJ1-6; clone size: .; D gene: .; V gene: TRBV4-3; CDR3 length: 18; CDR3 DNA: TGCGCCAGCAGCCAAGATTCGTCGGGGGTGGGTTATAATTCACCCCTCCACTTT; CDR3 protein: CASSQDSSGVGYNSPLHF
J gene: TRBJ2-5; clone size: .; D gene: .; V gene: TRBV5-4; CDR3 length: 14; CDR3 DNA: TGTGCCAGCAGCTTGGCGGGGGGCGCGGAGACCCAGTACTTC; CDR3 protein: CASSLAGGAETQYF
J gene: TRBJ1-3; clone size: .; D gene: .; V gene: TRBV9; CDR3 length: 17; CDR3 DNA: TGTGCCAGCAGCCTGGGGGGGACATCGGCCTTTGGAAACACCATATATTTT; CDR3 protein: CASSLGGTSAFGNTIYF
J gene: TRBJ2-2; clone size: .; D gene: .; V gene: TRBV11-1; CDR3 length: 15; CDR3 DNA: TGTGCCAGCAGCTTCTGGGACTCCTCCACCGGGGAGCTGTTTTTT; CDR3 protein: CASSFWDSSTGELFF
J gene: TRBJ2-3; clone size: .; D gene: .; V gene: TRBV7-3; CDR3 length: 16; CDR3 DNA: TGTGCCAGCAGCTTAAAAGGGGATAGAGGCACAGATACGCAGTATTTT; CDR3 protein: CASSLKGDRGTDTQYF
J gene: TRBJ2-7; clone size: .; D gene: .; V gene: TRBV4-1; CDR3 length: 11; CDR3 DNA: TGCGCCAGCAGCCAAGAAGGCGAGCAGTACTTC; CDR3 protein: CASSQEGEQYF
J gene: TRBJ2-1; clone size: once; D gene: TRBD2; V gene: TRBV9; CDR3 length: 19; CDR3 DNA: TGTGCCAGCAGCACCCCATCCGGGACTAGCGGGGGGTCCTACAATGAGCAGTTCTTC; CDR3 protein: CASSTPSGTSGGSYNEQFF
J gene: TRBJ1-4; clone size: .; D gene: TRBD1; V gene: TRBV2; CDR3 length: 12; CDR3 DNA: TGTGCCAGCAGGTGGACAGGGGAAAAACTGTTTTTT; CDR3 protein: CASRWTGEKLFF
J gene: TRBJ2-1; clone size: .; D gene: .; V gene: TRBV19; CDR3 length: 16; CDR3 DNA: TGTGCCAGTAGTATAGATCAAGGACAACCCTACAATGAGCAGTTCTTC; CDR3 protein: CASSIDQGQPYNEQFF
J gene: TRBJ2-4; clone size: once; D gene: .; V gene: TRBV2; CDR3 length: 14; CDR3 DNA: TGTGCCAGCAGTGATAGGGTGGGCAAAAACATTCAGTACTTC; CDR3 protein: CASSDRVGKNIQYF
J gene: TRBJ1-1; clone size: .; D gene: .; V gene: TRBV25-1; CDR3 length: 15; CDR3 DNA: TGTGCCAGCAGTGAATTAGTAGGTCTGAACACTGAAGCTTTCTTT; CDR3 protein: CASSELVGLNTEAFF
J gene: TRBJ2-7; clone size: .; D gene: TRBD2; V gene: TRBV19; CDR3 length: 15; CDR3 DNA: TGTGCCAGTAGTATAGGGCTAGCGGGGCAAAACGAGCAGTACTTC; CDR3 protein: CASSIGLAGQNEQYF
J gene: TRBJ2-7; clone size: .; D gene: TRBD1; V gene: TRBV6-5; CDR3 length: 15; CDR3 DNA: TGTGCCAGCAGTTACGGGGCAGGGGGCCATTACGAGCAGTACTTC; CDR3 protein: CASSYGAGGHYEQYF
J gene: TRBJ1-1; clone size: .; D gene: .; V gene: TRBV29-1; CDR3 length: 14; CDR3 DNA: TGCAGCGTTGAGGTCGCGCCGATGAACACTGAAGCTTTCTTT; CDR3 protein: CSVEVAPMNTEAFF
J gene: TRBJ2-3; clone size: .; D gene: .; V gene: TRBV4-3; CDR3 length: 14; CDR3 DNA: TGCGCCAGCAGCCAAGAGGCAGCCACAGATACGCAGTATTTT; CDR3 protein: CASSQEAATDTQYF
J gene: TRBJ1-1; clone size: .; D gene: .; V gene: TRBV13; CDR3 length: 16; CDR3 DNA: TGCGCCAGCAGCTCGGAACAGGTGGGTTCGGACACTGAAGCTTTCTTT; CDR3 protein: CASSSEQVGSDTEAFF